The 10 T cell receptor beta chains reported below all come from one sample, sequenced in a study of CD8+CD57+ T cells in acquired aplastic anemia. Genomic DNA templated the TCR beta VDJ and CDR3 profiling. MiXCR was run by TCRdb on the reads, yielding one entry per CDR3 protein. This table holds tens of thousands of distinct CDR3 sequences, roughly 69% found once. The material sequenced was sorted CD4+, CD8+, or CD8+CD57+ T cells (not recorded which) from PBMCs. The receptors shown here come from a human donor in good health, serving as a control.

Regarding this clonotype: An end of the junction does not agree with germline; a read error may underlie this. J is TRBJ1-2 and V is TRBV25-1; tentatively, D is TRBD1 (5 bases). CDR3 length: 12 residues. The V gene's germline CDR1 is MGHDK and CDR2 SYGVNS. The CDR3: CANSGDGNRYTF. The CDR3 bases are TGTGCCAACAGTGGGGACGGAAATAGATACACCTTC.

The chain recombines TRBV7-9 with TRBJ2-5, with 8 bases that match TRBD2. Germline V CDR1 and CDR2: SEHNR, FQNEAQ (reference sequence). Trimming cost V 5 bases and J 4 bases; bases outside gene matches: 9. The CDR3 totals 15 residues. CDR3 amino acids: CASSPSRSGGETQYF. CDR3 in DNA: TGTGCCAGCAGCCCTAGTAGGAGCGGGGGAGAGACCCAGTACTTC.

Notes on this clonotype: The germline gene is not matched at one end of the junction; a read error may be the cause. The chain has TRBV4-3 and TRBJ1-6, with TRBD1 matching over 9 bases. CDR3 length: 18 residues. Germline-derived CDR1 and CDR2 are LGHNA and YSLEER. CDR3 nucleotide sequence: TGCGCCGGCAGCGAAAACCACGGGACAGGGTACTATAATTCACCCCTCCACTTT. Translating gives CAGSENHGTGYYNSPLHF.

The CDR3 DNA follows: TGTGCCAGTAGTATATCTGCCTCCGAGACCCAGTACTTC. It encodes CASSISASETQYF. J is TRBJ2-5 and V is TRBV19; D is undetermined. The V gene lost 2 bases and the J gene lost 5 bases, with 9 bases spanning the gap. The length of the CDR3 is 13 residues. Germline V gene sequence: CDR1 LNHDA, CDR2 SQIVND (reference sequence).

The chain combines TRBV2 with TRBJ2-7; TRBD1 aligns across 9 bases. Germline V gives CDR1 SNHLY, CDR2 FYNNEI. The CDR3 extends over 13 amino acids. V shed 6 bases and J 4 bases; nucleotides not matched to a gene: 4. This CDR3 is CASRRDRDYEQYF. For the CDR3, the DNA is TGTGCCAGCAGGAGGGACAGGGATTACGAGCAGTACTTC. Drawing the rest from reference TRBV2 and TRBJ2-7, the complete variable domain is EPEVTQTPSHQVTQMGQEVILRCVPISNHLYFYWYRQILGQKVEFLVSFYNNEISEKSEIFDDQFSVERPDGSNFTLKIRSTKLEDSAMYFCASRRDRDYEQYFGPGTRLTVT.

The V and J genes are TRBV29-1 and TRBJ2-2, with D perhaps assigned TRBD1 or TRBD2 (5 bases each). Germline CDR1 is SQVTM and CDR2 is ANQGSEA. The CDR3 sequence is 15 residues long. The V gene lost 4 bases and the J gene lost 4 bases, with 16 bases spanning the gap. DNA of the CDR3: TGCAGCGTTGGGAGAGGGGTGGGGGTCACCGGGGAGCTGTTTTTT. Translation gives CSVGRGVGVTGELFF.

This chain connects TRBV7-8 to TRBJ2-5, with D hard to call. CDR3 size: 12 residues. Germline values: CDR1 SGHVS, CDR2 FQNEAQ. Trimming removed 6 bases from V and 4 bases from J, with 9 bases in between. The CDR3 loop is CASRMDGETQYF. For the CDR3, the DNA is TGTGCCAGCAGAATGGATGGAGAGACCCAGTACTTC.

The rearrangement links TRBV2 to TRBJ1-2; D remains unclear. Germline CDR1 SNHLY, CDR2 FYNNEI. The CDR3 consists of 15 residues. Trimming stripped 4 bases from V and 3 bases from J, with 15 bases between. CDR3 in DNA: TGTGCCAGCAGTGTTCGGTCTGGGGTGGACTATGGCTACACCTTC. Amino acids: CASSVRSGVDYGYTF.

The gene calls are TRBV24-1 and TRBJ2-3; weak D call: TRBD2 (6 bases). CDR1 and CDR2 (germline): KGHDR, SFDVKD. The ends were cut back, 3 bases at V and 1 base at J, with 7 bases in the middle. This CDR3 contains 14 residues. This CDR3 reads CATSDAGRTDTQYF. CDR3 bases: TGTGCCACCAGTGATGCGGGACGCACAGATACGCAGTATTTT.

A few counts support this clonotype. J is TRBJ1-5 and V is TRBV10-3, with no clear D. The germline CDR1 and CDR2 sequences are ENHRY and SYGVKD. Trimming pared 2 bases from V and 5 bases from J, leaving 7 bases between. CDR3 size: 13 residues. This chain's CDR3 is CAISEDTYQPQHF. The CDR3 region has the DNA TGTGCCATCAGTGAGGACACTTATCAGCCCCAGCATTTT.